A selection of T cell receptor beta chains follows, all from one sample in a study of blood T cell repertoires in COVID-19. Some clones are missing from TCRdb's copy, which holds only in-frame ones; the method was immunoSEQ multiplex PCR. The sample lists 390,000 or so clones, 90% occurring once. Material: peripheral blood. The receptor set was obtained from a man aged 18 to 30 with active or convalescent COVID-19. Both conserved end residues are part of each CDR3. Each record gives: J gene, V gene, CDR3 protein.

>TRBJ1-6|TRBV9
CASSPRDRGRSPLHF
>TRBJ2-7|TRBV6-5
CASTLNRVDEQYF
>TRBJ2-7|TRBV7-9
CASSLIAGEQYF
>TRBJ2-5|TRBV18
CASSQDRLQETQYF
>TRBJ2-3|TRBV5-1
CASSLAFEELTDTQYF
>TRBJ2-1|TRBV6-5
CASSFRRLARNEQFF
>TRBJ2-7|TRBV6-2/TRBV6-3
CASSPTHYEQYF
>TRBJ2-1|TRBV25-1
CASNSGSYNEQFF
>TRBJ2-4|TRBV7-8
CASSLRLGNIQYF
>TRBJ1-1|TRBV3-1/TRBV3-2
CASSQLQGPEAFF
>TRBJ1-2|TRBV18
CASSPSGGGGYTF
>TRBJ2-3|TRBV5-1
CASSDQGTTDTQYF
>TRBJ1-3|TRBV18
CASSPSGGNTIYF
>TRBJ1-1|TRBV5-1
CASRSRPDTEAFF
>TRBJ1-4|TRBV4-3
CASSQEGTGAKLFF
>TRBJ2-5|TRBV27
CASSTAGPGGTQYF
>TRBJ1-2|TRBV29-1
CSVEKPGEGNYGYTF
>TRBJ1-4|TRBV6-6
CASSYSGQVGEKLFF
>TRBJ2-5|TRBV7-2
CASSFTRETQYF
>TRBJ1-2|TRBV6-2/TRBV6-3
CASSSTGGGYGYTF
>TRBJ1-1|TRBV18
CASSLPGRVEAFF
>TRBJ2-1|TRBV7-2
CASSFDRGYEQFF
>TRBJ1-1|TRBV11-3
CASSLGSVRGTEAFF
>TRBJ2-3|TRBV20-1
CSASVAGGRTDTQYF
>TRBJ1-3|TRBV7-2
CASSFSFGNTIYF
>TRBJ1-5|TRBV19
CASSEAGGENQPQHF
>TRBJ2-3|TRBV18
CASSRRTSGSTDTQYF
>TRBJ1-3|TRBV5-6
CASSFDRGQGNTIYF
>TRBJ1-3|TRBV19
CASGRAKSSGNTIYF
>TRBJ1-5|TRBV28
CASSQDGTRNQPQHF
>TRBJ2-1|TRBV11-3
CASSLGTSLDEQFF
>TRBJ2-1|TRBV24-1
CATSYERGSNEQFF
>TRBJ1-5|TRBV28
CASSPRESRNQPQHF
>TRBJ1-1|TRBV7-6
CASSLQGRTEAFF
>TRBJ2-3|TRBV19
CASSVSADTQYF
>TRBJ2-7|TRBV7-2
CASSLRTSGSGEQYF
>TRBJ2-5|TRBV27
CASSFEGGGIETQYF
>TRBJ1-2|TRBV28
CASSLGGSGGSYGYTF
>TRBJ1-1|TRBV28
CASRDYLSGNTEAFF
>TRBJ2-6|TRBV5-1
CASSLVKQSGANVLTF
>TRBJ1-4|TRBV21-1
CASSKLCSEKLFF
>TRBJ1-4|TRBV2
CASSPTGSVGKLFF
>TRBJ1-2|TRBV25-1
CASRDDSIGYTF
>TRBJ1-5|TRBV27
CASSLGASNLQPQHF
>TRBJ1-6|TRBV5-1
CASSLDRAWSPLHF
>TRBJ2-7|TRBV7-9
CASSSLRASSEQYF
>TRBJ1-2|TRBV7-2
CASSLRDRLGYTF
>TRBJ2-5|TRBV5-1
CASSDGVNEETQYF
>TRBJ2-7|TRBV12-5
CASASWRGQGYEQYF
>TRBJ2-7|TRBV3-1/TRBV3-2
CASSQEAGEQYF
>TRBJ1-5|TRBV7-8
CASSSSGGNNQPQHF
>TRBJ2-2|TRBV10-2
CASSLGQVANTGELFF
>TRBJ1-2|TRBV18
CASSPPSQGSYTF
>TRBJ1-4|TRBV5-6
CASSLQLRDWSNEKLFF
>TRBJ2-5|TRBV11-3
CASSPGRRERETQYF
>TRBJ2-5|TRBV15
CATSRDRGETQYF
>TRBJ2-7|TRBV4-2
CASSQFPLSGRWEKQYF